Below, 21 T cell receptor beta chains from the same sample are listed, as sequenced in a study of blood T cells in healthy people across ages. Primed by a sample-barcoded 5' primer and a J-beta primer mix, a second PCR proceeded for roughly 6 to 12 cycles. TCRdb ran MiXCR on the 5' RACE reads and lists one entry per CDR3 protein. The sample lists around 2 million distinct CDR3 sequences; more than 35% were seen once. Input material: blood. The receptors originated from a human donor in good health.

This clonotype was picked up a small number of times. The V and J genes are TRBV7-9 and TRBJ2-7; D could derive from TRBD1 or TRBD2 (5 bases each). Germline lookup yields CDR1 SEHNR and CDR2 FQNEAQ (reference sequence). V lost 4 bases to trimming and J lost 6 bases, with 16 bases between them. The CDR3 totals 14 residues. The CDR3 DNA reads as TGTGCCAGCAGCTATACTAGGGGTATGAGCGAGCAGTACTTC. Its translation is CASSYTRGMSEQYF. Full variable domain (remainder filled in from reference TRBV7-9 and TRBJ2-7): DTGVSQNPRHKITKRGQNVTFRCDPISEHNRLYWYRQTLGQGPEFLTYFQNEAQLEKSRLLSDRFSAERPKGSFSTLEIQRTEQGDSAMYLCASSYTRGMSEQYFGPGTRLTVT.

As to this clonotype: Germline is not matched at one junction end, which may reflect a read error. V usage is TRBV12-3 or TRBV12-4 and J usage is TRBJ2-1, with D possibly called TRBD1 or TRBD2 (5 bases each). The CDR3 length is 15 residues. The CDR3 is CASSPGLTSFNELFF. CDR3 nucleotides: TGTGCCAGCAGTCCGGGGCTTACTTCTTTCAATGAGCTGTTCTTC.

V gene TRBV6-5 combines with J gene TRBJ2-3, with TRBD1 matching over 9 bases. This CDR3 has 19 amino acids. The J segment lost 4 bases and the V segment lost 2 bases, leaving 16 bases of the junction unmatched. Per germline, CDR1 MNHEY and CDR2 SVGAGI. This CDR3 is CASSYLKNTGTGSADTQYF. CDR3 DNA: TGTGCCAGCAGTTACCTTAAGAATACCGGGACAGGGAGCGCAGATACGCAGTATTTT.

This clonotype was seen a handful of times. CDR3: CATSREGNEIYYGYTF. The CDR3 region has the DNA TGTGCCACCAGCAGAGAGGGAAATGAAATATACTATGGCTACACCTTC. The gene calls are TRBV15 and TRBJ1-2; D is uncertain. Trimming pared 0 bases from V and 3 bases from J, leaving 14 bases between. Germline assignment: CDR1 LNHNV and CDR2 YYDKDF (reference sequence). CDR3 length: 16 amino acids.

This clonotype was detected a few times. The CDR3 reads CASSQESGLANNEQFF. As DNA, the CDR3 is TGCGCCAGCAGCCAAGAATCTGGACTAGCCAACAATGAGCAGTTCTTC. The rearrangement uses TRBV4-1 and TRBJ2-1; 8 bases are shared with TRBD2. V was pared by 0 bases and J by 5 bases, with 6 bases of the junction left unmatched. This CDR3 contains 16 residues. Germline V CDR1 and CDR2: MGHRA, YSYEKL.

Only a few counts were recorded for this clonotype. Here the CDR3 reads CASSASKPEQFF. The CDR3 DNA follows: TGTGCCAGCAGTGCTAGTAAACCTGAGCAGTTCTTC. This chain uses TRBV2 with TRBJ2-1; D gene uncertain. CDR1 and CDR2 (germline): SNHLY, FYNNEI. CDR3 length equals 12 residues. The V and J ends lost 4 bases and 9 bases respectively, with 10 bases between them.

This clonotype was picked up a small number of times. One end of the junction is discordant with germline, which a read error may explain. V is TRBV12-3 or TRBV12-4 and J is TRBJ2-1; 7 bases match TRBD1. The CDR3 is 15 amino acids. The CDR3 protein is CASSSVGGVRFERFF. CDR3 DNA sequence: TGTGCCAGCAGTTCGGTAGGGGGCGTAAGGTTTGAGCGGTTCTTC.

This clonotype was picked up a small number of times. The J gene is TRBJ1-4, the V gene TRBV20-1; the D gene is possibly TRBD1 (5 bases). The germline gives CDR1 DFQATT, CDR2 SNEGSKA (reference sequence). There are 16 residues in the CDR3. Trimming removed 3 bases from V and 0 bases from J, with 14 bases in between. Here the CDR3 reads CSASSGTAATNEKLFF. In DNA, the CDR3 is TGCAGTGCTAGCTCCGGGACCGCAGCAACTAATGAAAAACTGTTTTTT.

The CDR3 sequence is CASSATTGTYNEQFF. The CDR3, as DNA: TGTGCCAGCAGCGCGACGACAGGGACCTACAATGAGCAGTTCTTC. This chain uses TRBV9 with TRBJ2-1, with TRBD1 identical over 7 bases. The CDR3 length is 15 residues. J was trimmed by 2 bases and V by 3 bases; bases with no gene match: 5. Germline CDR1 is SGDLS and CDR2 is YYNGEE.

In its sample, this clonotype was seen many times. CDR3 in amino acids: CASSLEDGQPQHF. The CDR3 region has the DNA TGTGCCAGCAGCTTAGAGGACGGTCAGCCCCAGCATTTT. This chain links TRBV7-2 with TRBJ1-5, with unresolved D. CDR1 is SGHTA, CDR2 FQGNSA, per germline. The CDR3 loop spans 13 amino acids. V lost 1 base, J lost 6 bases, and 7 bases lay in between.

The CDR3 reads CASSYRTGTSPLHF. The CDR3 DNA reads TGTGCCAGCAGTTACAGGACAGGAACTTCACCCCTCCACTTT. The chain couples TRBV6-6 to TRBJ1-6; 7 nucleotides agree with TRBD1. V dropped 2 bases and J dropped 9; count of bases not matched to a gene: 4. The CDR3 contains 14 residues. Per germline, CDR1 MNHNY and CDR2 SVGAGI (reference sequence).

Of note for this clonotype: The junction departs from the called germline gene at one end, perhaps through a read error. V usage is TRBV10-3 and J usage is TRBJ2-1, with a tentative D call TRBD2 (7 bases). Germline-derived CDR1 and CDR2 are ENHRY and SYGVKD. The CDR3 has 13 residues. The CDR3 protein is CAIKGGQYNGQFF. The CDR3 nucleotides read TGTGCCATCAAGGGGGGGCAGTACAATGGGCAGTTCTTC.

The V and J genes are TRBV12-3 or TRBV12-4 and TRBJ1-4; D ambiguous. CDR3 length equals 13 residues. Deletions cut 1 base from V and 8 bases from J, with 8 bases between. The CDR3 DNA sequence: TGTGCCAGCAGTTTAGGGCCGGTAGAAAAACTGTTTTTT. It codes for CASSLGPVEKLFF.

This clonotype was seen only a few times. V gene TRBV7-2 combines with J gene TRBJ1-2, with TRBD1 matching over 7 bases. CDR1 is SGHTA, CDR2 FQGNSA, per germline. V was clipped by 4 bases and J by 7 bases; unmatched bases: 12. CDR3 length equals 15 residues. CDR3 residues: CASSSRTGWEAGYTF. Written as DNA, the CDR3 is TGTGCCAGCAGCTCGAGGACAGGCTGGGAAGCTGGCTACACCTTC.

V and J are TRBV5-1 and TRBJ1-5; no firm D call. Germline lookup yields CDR1 SGHRS and CDR2 YFSETQ. V lost 4 bases to trimming and J lost 1 base, with 12 bases between them. There are 15 residues in the CDR3. The CDR3 loop is CASSPDGASNQPQHF. CDR3 DNA sequence: TGCGCCAGCAGCCCCGACGGTGCCAGCAATCAGCCCCAGCATTTT.

The V gene is TRBV11-1, the J gene TRBJ1-2, with 12 bases that match TRBD1. Germline-derived CDR1 and CDR2 are SGHAT and FQDESV (reference sequence). This CDR3 has 21 residues. J gave up 4 bases and V 2 bases, and 20 bases lay outside the gene matches. This chain's CDR3 is CASSLLLSGKPGQGARYGYTF. The DNA for the CDR3 is TGTGCCAGCAGCTTACTATTGTCGGGGAAACCGGGACAGGGGGCCCGCTATGGCTACACCTTC.

This clonotype was counted a few times. This chain joins TRBV7-2 and TRBJ2-3; 9 positions match TRBD2. The germline gives CDR1 SGHTA, CDR2 FQGNSA. Trimming at V came to 5 bases and at J to 2 bases, leaving 11 bases not matched to a gene. The CDR3 has 17 residues. The CDR3 sequence is CASSVYLAGASTDTQYF. CDR3 nucleotide sequence: TGTGCCAGCAGCGTTTATTTAGCGGGGGCCTCCACAGATACGCAGTATTTT.

The chain links TRBV5-1 to TRBJ1-1, with D possibly being TRBD1 (6 bases). Germline values: CDR1 SGHRS, CDR2 YFSETQ. This CDR3 has 15 residues. The germline V and J ends were trimmed by 4 bases and 0 bases, with 13 bases remaining between them. The CDR3 nucleotides are TGCGCCAGCAGCCTGGACAGCCGAATGAACACTGAAGCTTTCTTT. Its translation is CASSLDSRMNTEAFF.

The gene calls are TRBV6-2 or TRBV6-3 and TRBJ2-3; 7 bases are shared with TRBD1. Germline CDR1 MNHEY, CDR2 SVGEGT. The V segment lost 6 bases and the J segment 9 bases; nucleotides outside the gene matches: 6. This CDR3 is 12 amino acids long. Here the CDR3 reads CASSPRDRTQYF. For the CDR3, the DNA is TGTGCCAGCAGCCCTCGGGACAGAACGCAGTATTTT.

V gene TRBV6-5 combines with J gene TRBJ1-2, with D perhaps TRBD1 (5 bases). CDR1 is MNHEY and CDR2 is SVGAGI in the germline V gene. This CDR3 has 12 residues. Trimming took off 6 bases at V and 4 bases at J, with 9 bases between the two ends. CDR3 in amino acids: CASRDTFYGYTF. For the CDR3, the DNA is TGTGCCAGCAGGGACACCTTCTATGGCTACACCTTC.

In this sample, this clonotype turned up many times. This rearrangement joins TRBV29-1 to TRBJ2-7; TRBD1 is a possible D gene (5 bases). Germline loops: CDR1 SQVTM, CDR2 ANQGSEA. The V end lost 4 bases, the J end lost 2 bases, and 18 bases lay between the germline ends. CDR3 length equals 15 residues. The CDR3, as DNA: TGCAGCGTTGCGAAAAGGCAGGGTCTCACCTACGAGCAGTACTTC. Its protein product is CSVAKRQGLTYEQYF.